Shown below are 19 T cell receptor beta chains from a single sample sequenced in a study of glioma-infiltrating T cells after dendritic cell vaccination. Only in-frame clones appear in the TCRdb table, and some are missing; sequencing was by immunoSEQ multiplex PCR. Altogether 90,000 to 95,000 clones are present, over 75% being singletons, with the ten largest covering over 2%. Stated time point: after dendritic cell vaccination, including at tumor progression/relapse. Sequences were derived from blood, sampled after dendritic cell vaccination. These receptors all stem from a human donor with glioblastoma.

The chain employs TRBV9 and TRBJ2-2, with D possibly TRBD2 on 5 matching bases. V lost 4 bases, J lost 6 bases, and 13 bases lay in between. The CDR3 consists of 14 residues. In germline, CDR1 is SGDLS, CDR2 YYNGEE. The DNA for the CDR3 is TGTGCCAGCAGCCCGAACTCGGAGGCCGGGGAGCTGTTTTTT. This sequence encodes CASSPNSEAGELFF. Full variable domain (outside the CDR3, taken from reference TRBV9 and TRBJ2-2): DSGVTQTPKHLITATGQRVTLRCSPRSGDLSVYWYQQSLDQGLQFLIQYYNGEERAKGNILERFSAQQFPDLHSELNLSSLELGDSALYFCASSPNSEAGELFFGEGSRLTVL.

The gene calls are TRBV27 and TRBJ1-4, with D unresolved. Germline V gives CDR1 MNHEY, CDR2 SMNVEV (reference sequence). CDR3 length: 14 residues. V lost 6 bases, J lost 7 bases, and 15 bases lay in between. The CDR3 nucleotides read TGTGCCAGCAGGCGAACGGGGATGGGTGAAAAACTGTTTTTT. This encodes CASRRTGMGEKLFF.

V and J are TRBV4-2 and TRBJ2-1; 15 nucleotides line up with TRBD2. In germline, CDR1 is LGHNA, CDR2 YNFKEQ. The V gene end was trimmed by 0 bases and the J gene end by 7 bases; junction bases not matched to a gene: 4. The CDR3 covers 17 residues. CDR3 in DNA: TGTGCCAGCAGCCAAGATGGACTAGCGGGAGGGTGGAATGAGCAGTTCTTC. It yields the protein CASSQDGLAGGWNEQFF.

The chain is built from TRBV29-1 and TRBJ1-5; D perhaps matches TRBD1 (5 bases). The CDR3 covers 14 residues. Per germline, CDR1 SQVTM and CDR2 ANQGSEA. The ends were cut back, 0 bases at V and 4 bases at J, with 10 bases in the middle. As DNA, the CDR3 is TGCAGCGTTGAAGAATCTGGGGCTAATCAGCCCCAGCATTTT. This encodes CSVEESGANQPQHF.

The table lists this clone with a count of one. The chain has TRBV2 and TRBJ2-1, with 8 bases matching TRBD2. J gave up 12 bases and V 6 bases, and 4 bases lay outside the gene matches. Per germline, CDR1 SNHLY and CDR2 FYNNEI. This CDR3 is 11 amino acids long. The CDR3 sequence: CASSKTSAQFF. CDR3 coding DNA: TGTGCCAGCAGCAAGACTAGCGCGCAGTTCTTC.

The chain links TRBV11-2 to TRBJ1-4; 7 positions match TRBD1. Germline lookup yields CDR1 SGHAT and CDR2 FQNNGV. The CDR3 consists of 16 residues. Germline trimming cut 5 bases from V and 7 bases from J; bases unmatched to any gene: 13. In nucleotides, the CDR3 is TGTGCCAGCAGCACACCGACAGGGTTTATGTCTGAAAAACTGTTTTTT. Its protein product is CASSTPTGFMSEKLFF.

This rearrangement joins TRBV12-5 to TRBJ2-5; 7 bases are shared with TRBD1. The germline CDR1 and CDR2 sequences are LGHNT and FRNRAP. Unmatched junction bases numbered 5, after V lost 0 bases and J lost 1 base. The CDR3 runs 16 residues. The CDR3: CASGLVTGAVQETQYF. The CDR3 nucleotides are TGTGCTAGTGGTTTGGTAACAGGGGCAGTCCAAGAGACCCAGTACTTC.

This clone was observed a few times. In the same sample, other DNA sequences code for this CDR3. This sequence joins TRBV6-1 and TRBJ2-3; 12 bases map to TRBD2. CDR3 size: 15 residues. Germline assignment: CDR1 MNHNS and CDR2 SASEGT. The V and J ends lost 2 bases and 4 bases, in that order; junction bases with no gene match: 1. Here the CDR3 DNA reads TGTGCCAGCAGTGAACTAGCGGGGGGGCCAGATACGCAGTATTTT. It specifies CASSELAGGPDTQYF.

J is TRBJ2-5 and V is TRBV2, with 12 bases lining up with TRBD2. Germline CDR1 reads SNHLY; CDR2 reads FYNNEI. J lost 5 bases, V lost 6 bases, and 4 bases had no gene match. The CDR3 is 14 amino acids. This chain's CDR3 is CASRTSGSWETQYF. Written as DNA, the CDR3 is TGTGCCAGCAGGACTAGCGGGAGCTGGGAGACCCAGTACTTC.

This chain joins TRBV30 and TRBJ2-2; D is ambiguous. Germline V gene sequence: CDR1 GTSNPN, CDR2 SVGIG (reference sequence). Deletions cut 2 bases from V and 9 bases from J, with 7 bases between. This CDR3 region has 11 residues. The chain's CDR3 is CAWSSIRELFF. The CDR3 DNA is TGTGCCTGGAGTAGCATCAGGGAGCTGTTTTTT. The whole variable domain, filled in from reference TRBV30 and TRBJ2-2, reads SQTIHQWPATLVQPVGSPLSLECTVEGTSNPNLYWYRQAAGRGLQLLFYSVGIGQISSEVPQNLSASRPQDRQFILSSKKLLLSDSGFYLCAWSSIRELFFGEGSRLTVL.

The V call is TRBV25-1, the J call TRBJ2-1; 9 positions match TRBD1. The CDR3 has 14 amino acids. The J segment lost 4 bases and the V segment lost 10 bases, leaving 8 bases of the junction unmatched. CDR1 and CDR2 from the germline V gene are MGHDK and SYGVNS. The chain's CDR3 is CATLTGGRYNEQFF. In nucleotides, the CDR3 is TGTGCCACCTTAACAGGGGGCAGGTACAATGAGCAGTTCTTC.

The chain is built from TRBV6-5 and TRBJ1-1, with 7 nucleotides matching TRBD1. Germline loops: CDR1 MNHEY, CDR2 SVGAGI. The V segment lost 5 bases and the J segment 3 bases; nucleotides outside the gene matches: 6. CDR3 length: 14 residues. Here the CDR3 reads CASSHRGGDTEAFF. The CDR3 DNA follows: TGTGCCAGCAGTCACAGGGGCGGGGACACTGAAGCTTTCTTT.

V gene TRBV25-1 combines with J gene TRBJ2-2; no firm D call. The V end lost 6 bases, the J end lost 6 bases, and 8 bases lay between the germline ends. This CDR3 contains 12 residues. CDR1 MGHDK and CDR2 SYGVNS come from the germline V gene. In nucleotides, the CDR3 is TGTGCCAGCAGCAGATCCTCCGGGGAGCTGTTTTTT. Its translation is CASSRSSGELFF.

The rearrangement joins TRBV5-1 to TRBJ2-7, with a tentative D call TRBD1 (6 bases). The germline V gene encodes CDR1 SGHRS and CDR2 YFSETQ. Trimming removed 1 base from V and 3 bases from J, with 14 bases in between. The CDR3 is 15 amino acids. The CDR3 bases are TGCGCCAGCAGCTTGCCCCGGGACATAAACTACGAGCAGTACTTC. The encoded protein is CASSLPRDINYEQYF.

The chain employs TRBV23-1 and TRBJ1-5; TRBD1 agrees at 11 bases. TRBV23-1 is given ORF status, its function remaining uncertain. The CDR3 runs to 18 residues. V trimming: 5 bases; J trimming: 5 bases; junction bases outside the gene matches: 14. The CDR3 DNA is TGCGCCAGCAGTAAAGGGACAGGGGGTAATCGGGTTGATCAGCCCCAGCATTTT. It encodes CASSKGTGGNRVDQPQHF.

This rearrangement joins TRBV6-5 to TRBJ1-6; 7 nucleotides align to TRBD1. V shed 2 bases and J 11 bases; nucleotides not matched to a gene: 6. Germline V gene data show CDR1 as MNHEY and CDR2 as SVGAGI. The CDR3 has 14 residues. CDR3 region: CASSYETGNTPLHF. The CDR3 DNA reads as TGTGCCAGCAGTTACGAGACAGGGAATACACCCCTCCACTTT.

This sequence joins TRBV5-6 and TRBJ2-7, with TRBD1 matching 12 bases. Trimming took 0 bases from V and 5 from J; bases not matched to a gene: 3. The CDR3 runs 15 residues. CDR1 is SGHDT, CDR2 YYEEEE, per germline. CDR3 nucleotides: TGTGCCAGCAGCTTGGGGGACAGGGGGCTCGACGAGCAGTACGTC. It codes for CASSLGDRGLDEQYV.

The chain recombines TRBV5-1 with TRBJ1-6, with TRBD1 as a possible D gene (5 bases). This CDR3 is built from 18 residues. Deletions cut 0 bases from V and 2 bases from J, with 15 bases between. Germline loops: CDR1 SGHRS, CDR2 YFSETQ. The CDR3 loop is CASSLASRTGAYNSPLHF. The CDR3 DNA sequence: TGCGCCAGCAGCTTGGCCAGTAGAACGGGGGCCTATAATTCACCCCTCCACTTT. Full variable domain (missing parts from reference TRBV5-1 and TRBJ1-6): KAGVTQTPRYLIKTRGQQVTLSCSPISGHRSVSWYQQTPGQGLQFLFEYFSETQRNKGNFPGRFSGRQFSNSRSEMNVSTLELGDSALYLCASSLASRTGAYNSPLHFGNGTRLTVT.

The CDR3 nucleotides read TGTGCCAGCAGCTTGGACAGGGGCCCTTCCTATGGCTACACCTTC. Translating it yields CASSLDRGPSYGYTF. The rearrangement uses TRBV5-4 and TRBJ1-2, with 7 bases identical to TRBD1. Germline V gene data show CDR1 as SGHNT and CDR2 as YYREEE (reference sequence). The CDR3 totals 15 residues. With V trimmed by 0 bases and J by 4 bases, 6 bases remained unmatched.